The 5 T cell receptor beta chains given below trace back to one sample, sequenced in a study of Ad26.COV2.S vaccination and SARS-CoV-2 variants. Sequencing used immunoSEQ multiplex PCR; TCRdb keeps in-frame clones, though not all of them. The data show hundreds of thousands of clones, roughly 80% seen once. Treatment described: about 20 received Ad26.COV2.S at low or high dose, single or two shots; about 5 received placebo; per-sample allocation not given. Collection of samples fell on day 63 after the first vaccine or placebo injection. Specimen: peripheral blood, collected in a trial of Ad26.COV2.S vaccine versus placebo. All receptors derive from a person aged 18 to 65 who received the Ad26.COV2.S COVID-19 vaccine or a placebo.

This clone was picked up one time. V gene TRBV4-2 combines with J gene TRBJ2-7, with 8 bases fitting TRBD1. V gave up 1 base and J gave up 6 bases; unmatched junction bases: 5. The germline gives CDR1 LGHNA, CDR2 YNFKEQ. This CDR3 contains 14 residues. CDR3 in DNA: TGTGCCAGCAGCCAAGCCAGGGGGCTGGGCGAGCAGTACTTC. Protein: CASSQARGLGEQYF.

This rearrangement joins TRBV12-3 or TRBV12-4 to TRBJ1-1; D is unclear. V lost 4 bases, J lost 11 bases, and 11 bases lay in between. The CDR3 loop spans 11 amino acids. The DNA for the CDR3 is TGTGCCAGCAGTTCCCTAGGCGGTGCTTTCTTT. It codes for CASSSLGGAFF.

V is TRBV18 and J is TRBJ2-3, with TRBD2 identical over 16 bases. The CDR3 runs 18 residues. Germline V gene lookup returns CDR1 KGHSH and CDR2 LQKENI. V shed 3 bases and J 2 bases; nucleotides not matched to a gene: 5. CDR3 DNA sequence: TGTGCCAGCTCACCGGCGGGACTAGCGGGAGGGGTCACAGATACGCAGTATTTT. Translating it yields CASSPAGLAGGVTDTQYF.

This chain uses TRBV6-5 with TRBJ2-7; D not certain. Looked up from germline, CDR1 is MNHEY and CDR2 is SVGAGI. The CDR3 sequence is 13 residues long. V dropped 2 bases and J dropped 0 bases, with 5 bases sitting between them. The CDR3 DNA is TGTGCCAGCAGTTACACCAGCTCCTACGAGCAGTACTTC. It translates to CASSYTSSYEQYF.

This chain links TRBV3-1 (or the pseudogene TRBV3-2) with TRBJ2-1; TRBD1 matches at 7 bases. Germline CDR1 LGHDT, CDR2 YNNKEL (reference sequence). The J segment lost 10 bases and the V segment lost 2 bases, leaving 5 bases of the junction unmatched. The CDR3 is 13 amino acids. Here the CDR3 DNA reads TGTGCCAGCAGCCAAAACAGACAGGGCGAGCAGTTCTTC. Translated, it gives CASSQNRQGEQFF.